Listed here are 27 T cell receptor beta chains from one sample, sequenced in a study of blood T cell repertoires in COVID-19. Produced via immunoSEQ multiplex PCR; TCRdb's table is partial and in-frame only. Altogether roughly 180,000 clones are present, roughly 84% being singletons, with the ten largest covering more than 5%. The sequencing sample was made of peripheral blood. The receptors derive from a woman aged 45-60 years with COVID-19, enrolled during active disease.

V usage is TRBV27 and J usage is TRBJ1-5; D gene unclear. With 2 bases removed from V and 7 bases from J, the gap between germline ends came to 9 bases. Germline V gives CDR1 MNHEY, CDR2 SMNVEV (reference sequence). This CDR3 has 13 residues. CDR3 DNA: TGTGCCAGCAGTTTAGAGGAGGGACAGCCCCAGCATTTT. This gives the protein CASSLEEGQPQHF.

This chain joins TRBV24-1 and TRBJ2-3; D may be TRBD2 (7 bases). The V and J ends lost 5 bases and 2 bases respectively, with 13 bases between them. This CDR3 is 15 amino acids long. Germline loops: CDR1 KGHDR, CDR2 SFDVKD. DNA for the CDR3: TGTGCCACCAGTGGAGAGCGGGGACACACAGATACGCAGTATTTT. Protein product: CATSGERGHTDTQYF.

V gene TRBV24-1 combines with J gene TRBJ2-4; TRBD1 matches at 7 bases. Germline CDR1 is KGHDR and CDR2 is SFDVKD. Trimming cost V 1 base and J 6 bases; bases outside gene matches: 5. The CDR3 length is 15 residues. The CDR3 DNA is TGTGCCACCAGTGATTTCACGGACAGGTTAAACATTCAGTACTTC. It encodes CATSDFTDRLNIQYF.

The rearrangement joins TRBV28 to TRBJ2-1; 9 bases map to TRBD1. The CDR3 runs to 14 residues. Germline V gene sequence: CDR1 MDHEN, CDR2 SYDVKM. The junction had 5 bases not matched to a gene; V was cut back by 6 bases and J by 5 bases. Written as DNA, the CDR3 is TGTGCCAGCAGACTACAGGGGGCAAACAATGAGCAGTTCTTC. Amino acid sequence: CASRLQGANNEQFF.

The chain carries TRBV18 and TRBJ2-3, with TRBD1 matching over 11 bases. The V gene end was trimmed by 6 bases and the J gene end by 5 bases; junction bases not matched to a gene: 1. The CDR3 totals 13 residues. CDR1 and CDR2 from the germline V gene are KGHSH and LQKENI. The DNA of the CDR3 is TGTGCCAGCTCGGGACAGGGGGAAGATACGCAGTATTTT. Protein product: CASSGQGEDTQYF.

This chain connects TRBV11-3 to TRBJ1-1, with a weak D call TRBD1 (5 bases). CDR1 and CDR2 from the germline V gene are SGHNT and YENEEA. CDR3 length: 13 residues. Trimming stripped 5 bases from V and 1 base from J, with 8 bases between. CDR3 region: CASSPQENTEAFF. The CDR3 DNA sequence: TGTGCCAGCAGCCCACAGGAGAACACTGAAGCTTTCTTT.

This clone has only a few counts. The chain recombines TRBV28 with TRBJ1-6; D uncertain. CDR3 length equals 15 residues. V was pared by 2 bases and J by 6 bases, with 11 bases between. Per germline, CDR1 MDHEN and CDR2 SYDVKM. The CDR3 DNA is TGTGCCAGCAGTTTAAGTTTCGGTTTTAATTCACCCCTCCACTTT. Its translation is CASSLSFGFNSPLHF. The full variable domain, in which reference TRBV28 and TRBJ1-6 provide the parts outside the CDR3, is DVKVTQSSRYLVKRTGEKVFLECVQDMDHENMFWYRQDPGLGLRLIYFSYDVKMKEKGDIPEGYSVSREKKERFSLILESASTNQTSMYLCASSLSFGFNSPLHFGNGTRLTVT.

This rearrangement joins TRBV28 to TRBJ2-2; 7 bases are a match to TRBD2. CDR1 and CDR2 from the germline V gene are MDHEN and SYDVKM. Trimming cost V 6 bases and J 3 bases; bases outside gene matches: 10. The CDR3 has 16 amino acids. DNA for the CDR3: TGTGCCAGCAGCGGCGGAGGGGCGGGGGACACCGGGGAGCTGTTTTTT. This codes for CASSGGGAGDTGELFF.

The chain recombines TRBV3-1 (or the pseudogene TRBV3-2) with TRBJ1-1; D gene unclear. V lost 1 base, J lost 4 bases, and 4 bases lay in between. This CDR3 comprises 12 residues. Germline V lookup: CDR1 LGHDT, CDR2 YNNKEL (reference sequence). CDR3 region: CASSQVRTEAFF. The CDR3 bases are TGTGCCAGCAGCCAAGTCCGCACTGAAGCTTTCTTT.

The chain employs TRBV29-1 and TRBJ2-2, with a possible D match to TRBD2 (5 bases). Trimming pared 4 bases from V and 5 bases from J, leaving 11 bases between. Germline-derived CDR1 and CDR2 are SQVTM and ANQGSEA. The CDR3 runs to 13 residues. Here the CDR3 DNA reads TGCAGCGTTGCCCCCCCGGGGACCGGGGAGCTGTTTTTT. Its translation is CSVAPPGTGELFF.

Written as DNA, the CDR3 is TGTGCCAGCAGCCAAGAACTCAGGGGTAACTATGGCTACACCTTC. It is translated as CASSQELRGNYGYTF. V and J are TRBV4-2 and TRBJ1-2; TRBD1 is a possible D gene (6 bases). Trimming left V 0 bases short and J 1 base short, with 9 bases between. CDR1 and CDR2 from the germline V gene are LGHNA and YNFKEQ. The CDR3 sequence is 15 residues long.

The table lists this clone with a count of one. This sequence joins TRBV21-1 and TRBJ2-6; TRBD1 is the table's D call, not checked against the DNA. TRBV21-1 is termed a pseudogene. The CDR3 totals 20 residues. CDR3 residues: CASSKSGTGTFYSGANVLTF. The CDR3 coding sequence is TGTGCCAGCAGCAAATCCGGGACAGGGACATTTTACTCTGGGGCCAACGTCCTGACTTTC.

The rearrangement links TRBV7-6 to TRBJ2-2; 8 bases are a match to TRBD2. The CDR3 spans 14 residues. After removal of 2 bases from V and 8 bases from J, the junction contained 4 bases not matched to a gene. The V gene's germline CDR1 is SGHVS and CDR2 FNYEAQ. CDR3: CASSLNSGGGELFF. The CDR3 nucleotides are TGTGCCAGCAGCTTAAACAGCGGGGGAGGGGAGCTGTTTTTT.

The rearrangement uses TRBV3-1 (or the pseudogene TRBV3-2) and TRBJ2-5; a possible D gene is TRBD1 (6 bases). CDR3 length: 14 residues. In germline, CDR1 is LGHDT, CDR2 YNNKEL (reference sequence). Trimming took 4 bases from V and 4 from J, leaving 13 bases between them. Here the CDR3 reads CASSRTGTGETQYF. The CDR3 DNA is TGTGCCAGCAGCCGAACAGGGACGGGAGAGACCCAGTACTTC.

The chain employs TRBV16 and TRBJ2-1; D gene uncertain. Per germline, CDR1 KGHSY and CDR2 FQNENV. The CDR3 contains 12 residues. Trimming pared 3 bases from V and 7 bases from J, leaving 7 bases between. CDR3 loop: CASSQRGNEQFF. In DNA, the CDR3 is TGTGCCAGCAGCCAGCGAGGAAATGAGCAGTTCTTC.

The chain joins TRBV29-1 to TRBJ2-2; 9 bases are a match to TRBD1. Trimming took 1 base from V and 4 from J; bases not matched to a gene: 4. In germline, CDR1 is SQVTM, CDR2 ANQGSEA. This CDR3 contains 15 residues. This CDR3 reads CSVEAQGAGTGELFF. The CDR3 nucleotides are TGCAGCGTTGAAGCACAGGGGGCGGGCACCGGGGAGCTGTTTTTT.

This clone was found a few times. V and J are TRBV18 and TRBJ2-3; 7 bases map to TRBD1. CDR1 and CDR2 from the germline V gene are KGHSH and LQKENI. The CDR3 is made up of 11 amino acids. V trimming: 6 bases; J trimming: 6 bases; junction bases outside the gene matches: 0. The CDR3: CASSRGDTQYF. In DNA form, the CDR3 reads TGTGCCAGCTCCAGGGGGGATACGCAGTATTTT.

The chain employs TRBV7-9 and TRBJ1-2; a possible D gene is TRBD1 (5 bases). Germline V gene lookup returns CDR1 SEHNR and CDR2 FQNEAQ (reference sequence). This CDR3 has 15 residues. Trimming removed 3 bases from V and 0 bases from J, with 11 bases in between. The CDR3 sequence is CASSLGGTANYGYTF. The CDR3 DNA reads as TGTGCCAGCAGCTTGGGAGGGACGGCTAACTATGGCTACACCTTC. The whole variable domain, remainder taken from reference TRBV7-9 and TRBJ1-2, is DTGVSQNPRHKITKRGQNVTFRCDPISEHNRLYWYRQTLGQGPEFLTYFQNEAQLEKSRLLSDRFSAERPKGSFSTLEIQRTEQGDSAMYLCASSLGGTANYGYTFGSGTRLTVV.

The chain has TRBV3-1 (or the pseudogene TRBV3-2) and TRBJ1-1; TRBD1 matches 7 bases. The CDR3 is 14 amino acids. Germline V gene data show CDR1 as LGHDT and CDR2 as YNNKEL (reference sequence). V trimming: 4 bases; J trimming: 3 bases; junction bases outside the gene matches: 5. CDR3 nucleotides: TGTGCCAGCAGCCCTACAGGGGTGTACACTGAAGCTTTCTTT. It translates to CASSPTGVYTEAFF.

This clone has just a few counts. The rearrangement links TRBV6-4 to TRBJ2-7, with 9 bases fitting TRBD2. With V trimmed by 5 bases and J by 2 bases, 7 bases remained unmatched. The CDR3 sequence is 15 residues long. The germline V gene has CDR1 MRHNA and CDR2 SNTAGT. The CDR3 spells CASSPKAGGPYEQYF. In DNA, the CDR3 is TGTGCCAGCAGTCCGAAAGCGGGGGGTCCCTACGAGCAGTACTTC.

The V and J genes are TRBV3-1 (or the pseudogene TRBV3-2) and TRBJ1-3; TRBD1 might be the D (6 bases). The CDR3 has 16 amino acids. Between the trimmed V and J ends, which lost 3 bases and 2 bases, there was a span of 14 bases. Germline assignment: CDR1 LGHDT and CDR2 YNNKEL (reference sequence). The CDR3 loop reads CASSHLQGLAGNTIYF. In nucleotides, the CDR3 is TGTGCCAGCAGCCATCTACAGGGCCTGGCTGGAAACACCATATATTTT.

This clone was seen only a few times. This sequence joins TRBV6-5 and TRBJ1-1; D gene unclear. The CDR3 contains 13 residues. Trimming pared 6 bases from V and 0 bases from J, leaving 8 bases between. Germline CDR1 and CDR2: MNHEY and SVGAGI. The CDR3 region is CASRVEMNTEAFF. CDR3 bases: TGTGCCAGCAGAGTAGAAATGAACACTGAAGCTTTCTTT.

J is TRBJ2-3 and V is TRBV6-1; no definite D call. Germline CDR1 reads MNHNS; CDR2 reads SASEGT. This CDR3 spans 14 amino acids. Between the trimmed V and J ends, which lost 1 base and 5 bases, there was a span of 10 bases. In DNA form, the CDR3 reads TGTGCCAGCAGTGAAGGGCAGGTCGGAGATACGCAGTATTTT. Encoded protein: CASSEGQVGDTQYF.

CDR3 protein: CASSLAGGGEQYF. In DNA, the CDR3 is TGCGCCAGCAGCCTTGCGGGGGGTGGCGAGCAGTACTTC. The chain links TRBV4-1 to TRBJ2-7, with TRBD2 matching 8 bases. This CDR3 is 13 amino acids long. Germline CDR1 reads MGHRA; CDR2 reads YSYEKL. V shed 4 bases, J shed 6 bases, and the junction held 5 bases outside the gene matches.

This chain links TRBV11-3 with TRBJ2-2; 8 bases agree with TRBD1. Germline V lookup: CDR1 SGHNT, CDR2 YENEEA. This CDR3 contains 17 residues. Germline trimming cut 6 bases from V and 1 base from J; bases unmatched to any gene: 10. CDR3 protein: CASSFTSGTGNTGELFF. CDR3 in DNA: TGTGCCAGCAGTTTTACTTCCGGGACAGGGAACACCGGGGAGCTGTTTTTT.

This rearrangement joins TRBV9 to TRBJ2-5; the D gene is possibly TRBD2 (6 bases). Germline CDR1 is SGDLS and CDR2 is YYNGEE. The ends were cut back, 0 bases at V and 2 bases at J, with 11 bases in the middle. This CDR3 is built from 15 residues. The CDR3 region has the DNA TGTGCCAGCAGCGTAGGGCCGGACTATCAAGAGACCCAGTACTTC. It encodes CASSVGPDYQETQYF.

The rearrangement joins TRBV13 to TRBJ2-7; 10 bases are shared with TRBD2. Trimming at V came to 2 bases and at J to 2 bases, leaving 6 bases not matched to a gene. CDR3 length equals 16 residues. CDR1 PRHDT and CDR2 FYEKMQ come from the germline V gene (reference sequence). Here the CDR3 reads CASSLRGTSVTYEQYF. The CDR3, as DNA: TGTGCCAGCAGCTTAAGAGGGACTAGCGTAACCTACGAGCAGTACTTC.